This passage covers 2 T cell receptor beta chains from one sample sequenced in a study of T cell responses to AZD1222 COVID-19 vaccine. Some clones are missing from TCRdb's copy, which holds only in-frame ones; the method was immunoSEQ multiplex PCR. There are roughly 120,000 clones in the sample; 85% to 95% occur only once, and approximately 8% lies in the top ten. This material consisted of peripheral blood, taken on day 0 of AZD1222 vaccination. These receptors were obtained from an adult in good health.

The CDR3 coding sequence is TGTGCCAGCAGCTTAGGGTTCAGGCTTCAGGGGATATCCTACGAGCAGTACTTC. Protein sequence: CASSLGFRLQGISYEQYF. This chain connects TRBV11-2 to TRBJ2-7; TRBD1 is a possible D gene (6 bases). The CDR3 extends over 18 amino acids. The germline V gene encodes CDR1 SGHAT and CDR2 FQNNGV. Trimming took off 1 base at V and 1 base at J, with 20 bases between the two ends.

The DNA for the CDR3 is TGTGCCAGCAGCCAGGACAGGACCTTCTGGGGGACCCAGTACTTC. Translating it yields CASSQDRTFWGTQYF. The rearrangement uses TRBV28 and TRBJ2-5; the match to TRBD1 covers 7 bases. V shed 6 bases, J shed 7 bases, and the junction held 14 bases outside the gene matches. CDR3 length: 15 amino acids. Per germline, CDR1 MDHEN and CDR2 SYDVKM.